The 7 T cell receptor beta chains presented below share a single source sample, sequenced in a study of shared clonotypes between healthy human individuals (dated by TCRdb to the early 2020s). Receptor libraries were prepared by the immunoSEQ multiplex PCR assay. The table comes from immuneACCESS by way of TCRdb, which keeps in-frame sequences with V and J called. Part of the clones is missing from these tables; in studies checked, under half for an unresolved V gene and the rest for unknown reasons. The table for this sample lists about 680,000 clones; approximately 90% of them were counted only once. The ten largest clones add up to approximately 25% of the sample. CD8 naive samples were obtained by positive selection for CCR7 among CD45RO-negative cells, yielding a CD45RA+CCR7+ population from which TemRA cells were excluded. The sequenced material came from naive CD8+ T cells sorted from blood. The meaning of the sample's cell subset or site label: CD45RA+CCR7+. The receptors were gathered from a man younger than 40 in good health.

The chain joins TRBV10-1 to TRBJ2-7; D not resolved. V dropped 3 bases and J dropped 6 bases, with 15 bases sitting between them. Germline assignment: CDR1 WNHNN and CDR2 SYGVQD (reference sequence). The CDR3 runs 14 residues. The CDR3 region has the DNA TGCGCCAGCAGTGACTCGTTCTTGGCCAGCGAGCAGTACTTC. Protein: CASSDSFLASEQYF.

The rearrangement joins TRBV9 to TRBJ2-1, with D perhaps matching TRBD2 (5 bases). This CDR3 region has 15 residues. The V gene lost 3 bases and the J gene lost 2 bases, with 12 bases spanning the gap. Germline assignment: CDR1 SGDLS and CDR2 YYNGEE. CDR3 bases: TGTGCCAGCAGCGCCGGAGGTAGTACCTACAATGAGCAGTTCTTC. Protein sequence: CASSAGGSTYNEQFF.

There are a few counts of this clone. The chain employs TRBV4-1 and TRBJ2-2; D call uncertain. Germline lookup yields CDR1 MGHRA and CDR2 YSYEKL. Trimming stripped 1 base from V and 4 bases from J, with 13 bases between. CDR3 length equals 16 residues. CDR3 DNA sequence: TGCGCCAGCAGCCAAGTAGTATCTAGTCGCACCGGGGAGCTGTTTTTT. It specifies CASSQVVSSRTGELFF.

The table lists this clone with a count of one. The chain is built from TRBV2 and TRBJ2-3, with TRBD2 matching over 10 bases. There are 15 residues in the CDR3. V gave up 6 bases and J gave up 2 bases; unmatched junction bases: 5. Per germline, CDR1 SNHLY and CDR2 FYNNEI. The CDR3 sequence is CASRTGTSVTDTQYF. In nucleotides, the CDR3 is TGTGCCAGCAGAACCGGGACTAGCGTCACAGATACGCAGTATTTT.

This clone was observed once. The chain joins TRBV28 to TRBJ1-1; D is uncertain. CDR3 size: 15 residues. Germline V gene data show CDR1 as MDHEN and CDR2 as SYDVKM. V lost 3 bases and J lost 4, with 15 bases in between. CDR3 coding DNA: TGTGCCAGCAGTTTCCCTTATTCGGAGGGCACTGAAGCTTTCTTT. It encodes CASSFPYSEGTEAFF.

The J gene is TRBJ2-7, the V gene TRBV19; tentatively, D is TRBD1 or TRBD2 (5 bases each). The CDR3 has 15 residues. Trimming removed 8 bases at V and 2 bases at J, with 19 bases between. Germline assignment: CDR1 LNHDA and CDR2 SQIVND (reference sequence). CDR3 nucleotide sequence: TGTGCCAGTCAATCTGACAGCGCCGGGGCCTACGAGCAGTACTTC. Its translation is CASQSDSAGAYEQYF.

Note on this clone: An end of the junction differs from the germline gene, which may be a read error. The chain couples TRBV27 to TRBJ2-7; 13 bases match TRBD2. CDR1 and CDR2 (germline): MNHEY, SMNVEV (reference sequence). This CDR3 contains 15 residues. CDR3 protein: CASSLTRTSGSLLAF. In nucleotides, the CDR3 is TGTGCCAGCAGTTTAACCAGGACTAGCGGGAGTCTCTTGGCTTTC.